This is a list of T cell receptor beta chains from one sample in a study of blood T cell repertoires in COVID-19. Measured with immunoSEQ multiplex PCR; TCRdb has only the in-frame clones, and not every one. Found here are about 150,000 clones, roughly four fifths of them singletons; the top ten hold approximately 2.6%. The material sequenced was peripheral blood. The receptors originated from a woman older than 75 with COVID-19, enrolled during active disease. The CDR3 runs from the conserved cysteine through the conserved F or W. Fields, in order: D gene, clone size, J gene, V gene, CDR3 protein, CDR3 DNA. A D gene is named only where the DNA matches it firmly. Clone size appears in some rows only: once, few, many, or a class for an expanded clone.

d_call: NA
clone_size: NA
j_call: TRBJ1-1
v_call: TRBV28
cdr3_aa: CASSTNGIFDRHTEAFF
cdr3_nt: TGTGCCAGCAGTACGAACGGTATTTTCGACAGGCACACTGAAGCTTTCTTT

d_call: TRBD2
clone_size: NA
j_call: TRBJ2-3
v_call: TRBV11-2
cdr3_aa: CASSPGLAGFYTQYF
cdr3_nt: TGTGCCAGCAGCCCGGGACTAGCGGGATTTTATACGCAGTATTTT

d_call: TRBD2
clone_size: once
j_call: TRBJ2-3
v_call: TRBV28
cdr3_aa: CASSSAGLAGGVPDTQYF
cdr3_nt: TGTGCCAGCAGTTCCGCGGGACTAGCGGGAGGAGTACCAGATACGCAGTATTTT

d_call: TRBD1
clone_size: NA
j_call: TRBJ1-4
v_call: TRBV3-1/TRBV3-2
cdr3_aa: CASSQVIGTGNEKLFF
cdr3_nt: TGTGCCAGCAGCCAAGTGATCGGGACAGGTAATGAAAAACTGTTTTTT

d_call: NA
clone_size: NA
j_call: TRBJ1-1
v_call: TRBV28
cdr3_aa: CASSLISGMAGAAGTEAFF
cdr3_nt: TGTGCCAGCAGTTTAATTTCGGGGATGGCAGGGGCGGCGGGCACTGAAGCTTTCTTT

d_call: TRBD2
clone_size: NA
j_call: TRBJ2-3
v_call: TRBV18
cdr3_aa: CASSPGLAGADTQYF
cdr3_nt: TGTGCCAGCTCACCAGGACTAGCGGGAGCAGATACGCAGTATTTT

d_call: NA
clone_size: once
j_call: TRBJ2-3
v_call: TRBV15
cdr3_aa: CATSTKRGGRTDTQYF
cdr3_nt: TGTGCCACCAGCACTAAACGCGGGGGCCGCACAGATACGCAGTATTTT

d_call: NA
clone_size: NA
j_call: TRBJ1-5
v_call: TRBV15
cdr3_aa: CATNPSREGVNQPQHF
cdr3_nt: TGTGCCACCAACCCCAGCCGGGAGGGGGTCAATCAGCCCCAGCATTTT

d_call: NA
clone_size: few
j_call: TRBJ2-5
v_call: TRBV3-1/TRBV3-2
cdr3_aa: CASSPYEGTQYF
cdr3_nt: TGTGCCAGCAGCCCCTATGAGGGGACCCAGTACTTC

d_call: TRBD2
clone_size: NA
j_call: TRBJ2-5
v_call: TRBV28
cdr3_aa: CASSGTSGRAWETQYF
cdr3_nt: TGTGCCAGCAGTGGGACTAGCGGGAGGGCCTGGGAGACCCAGTACTTC

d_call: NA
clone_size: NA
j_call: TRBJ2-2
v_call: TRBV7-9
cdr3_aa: CASRNPGNTGELFF
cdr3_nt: TGTGCCAGCAGAAATCCGGGAAACACCGGGGAGCTGTTTTTT

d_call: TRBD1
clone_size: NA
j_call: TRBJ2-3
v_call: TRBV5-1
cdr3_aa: CASSIQGALTDTQYF
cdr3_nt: TGCGCCAGCAGCATACAGGGGGCGCTTACAGATACGCAGTATTTT

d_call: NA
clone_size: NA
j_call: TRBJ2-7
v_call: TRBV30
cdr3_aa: CAWARGREGEQYF
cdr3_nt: TGTGCCTGGGCCAGGGGGCGGGAGGGCGAGCAGTACTTC

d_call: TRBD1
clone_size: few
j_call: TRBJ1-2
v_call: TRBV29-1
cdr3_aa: CSADRGPSYTF
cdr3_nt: TGCAGCGCTGACAGGGGGCCGAGCTACACCTTC

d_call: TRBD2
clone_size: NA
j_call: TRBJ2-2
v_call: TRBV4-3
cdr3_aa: CASSRGLAGNTGELFF
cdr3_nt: TGCGCCAGCAGCCGAGGGCTAGCGGGGAACACCGGGGAGCTGTTTTTT

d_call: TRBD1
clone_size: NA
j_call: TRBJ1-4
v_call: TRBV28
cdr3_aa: CASSSGQDEKLFF
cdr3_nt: TGTGCCAGCAGTTCGGGACAGGATGAAAAACTGTTTTTT

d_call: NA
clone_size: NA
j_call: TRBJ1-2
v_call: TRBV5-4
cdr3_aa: CASSSGREGGWSGYTF
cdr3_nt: TGTGCCAGCAGCTCCGGACGGGAGGGGGGTTGGAGTGGCTACACCTTC

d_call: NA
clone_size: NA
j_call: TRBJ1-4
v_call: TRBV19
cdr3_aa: CASSMGGANEKLFF
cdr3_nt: TGTGCCAGTAGTATGGGTGGAGCTAATGAAAAACTGTTTTTT

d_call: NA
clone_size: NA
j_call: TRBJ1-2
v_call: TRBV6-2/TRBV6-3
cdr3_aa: CASTPRPGFGYTF
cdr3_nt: TGTGCCAGCACCCCTCGTCCGGGGTTCGGCTACACCTTC

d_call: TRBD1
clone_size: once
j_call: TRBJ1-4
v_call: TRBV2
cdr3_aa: CASRVGQVDEKLFF
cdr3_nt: TGTGCCAGCAGGGTTGGACAGGTCGATGAAAAACTGTTTTTT

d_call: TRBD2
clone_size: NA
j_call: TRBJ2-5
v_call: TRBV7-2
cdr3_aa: CASSLLGGETQYF
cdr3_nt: TGTGCCAGCAGCTTATTGGGAGGGGAGACCCAGTACTTC

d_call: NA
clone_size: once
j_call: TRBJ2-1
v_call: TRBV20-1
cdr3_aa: CSASRGAEQFF
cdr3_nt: TGCAGTGCTAGTCGGGGGGCTGAGCAGTTCTTC